These 18 T cell receptor beta chains came from one sample sequenced in a study of blood T cell repertoires in COVID-19. Clones were read by immunoSEQ multiplex PCR, and TCRdb kept only the in-frame ones, dropping some. The repertoire holds approximately 300,000 clones, approximately 90% seen once, with approximately 7.5% in the top ten. The source material was peripheral blood. Receptors were obtained from a woman aged 30 to 39 with COVID-19, enrolled during active disease.

This rearrangement joins TRBV7-2 to TRBJ1-4; 10 nucleotides match TRBD1. Germline CDR1 and CDR2: SGHTA and FQGNSA. This CDR3 spans 14 amino acids. The V segment lost 6 bases and the J segment 7 bases; nucleotides outside the gene matches: 5. The CDR3 sequence is CASSWTGGGEKLFF. As DNA, the CDR3 is TGTGCCAGCAGTTGGACAGGGGGGGGTGAAAAACTGTTTTTT.

This clone was recorded once. J is TRBJ1-4 and V is TRBV12-5; D not certain. V lost 1 base and J lost 5, with 17 bases in between. Germline lookup yields CDR1 LGHNT and CDR2 FRNRAP. The CDR3 has 17 amino acids. The CDR3 DNA reads as TGTGCTAGTGGTTTGGGGGCCTTGAAGGAGGACAATGAAAAACTGTTTTTT. As protein: CASGLGALKEDNEKLFF.

The chain links TRBV4-3 to TRBJ1-2, with D uncertain. V was pared by 1 base and J by 5 bases, with 14 bases between. The V gene's germline CDR1 is LGHNA and CDR2 YSLEER. This CDR3 is built from 15 residues. CDR3 in amino acids: CASSQGGGQVYGYTF. The CDR3, as DNA: TGCGCCAGCAGCCAAGGCGGAGGCCAGGTTTATGGCTACACCTTC.

The CDR3 sequence: CASSQERRQGYNEQFF. CDR3 coding DNA: TGCGCCAGCAGCCAAGAAAGGAGACAGGGATACAATGAGCAGTTCTTC. The chain has TRBV4-1 and TRBJ2-1; 7 nucleotides align to TRBD1. CDR3 length: 16 amino acids. The germline gives CDR1 MGHRA, CDR2 YSYEKL. After removal of 0 bases from V and 4 bases from J, the junction contained 6 bases not matched to a gene.

The table lists this clone with a few counts. The chain has TRBV7-2 and TRBJ2-1; 9 bases map to TRBD2. Germline trimming cut 1 base from V and 6 bases from J; bases unmatched to any gene: 7. This CDR3 is built from 16 residues. Per the germline V gene, CDR1 is SGHTA and CDR2 is FQGNSA. CDR3 loop: CASSLGGTSLRNEQFF. CDR3 DNA sequence: TGTGCCAGCAGCTTAGGCGGGACTAGCTTGCGCAATGAGCAGTTCTTC. Based on the CDR3 plus reference TRBV7-2 and TRBJ2-1, the full variable domain is GAGVSQSPSNKVTEKGKDVELRCDPISGHTALYWYRQSLGQGLEFLIYFQGNSAPDKSGLPSDRFSAERTGGSVSTLTIQRTQQEDSAVYLCASSLGGTSLRNEQFFGPGTRLTVL.

The chain recombines TRBV30 with TRBJ2-5; a weak D match, TRBD2 (6 bases). CDR1 GTSNPN and CDR2 SVGIG come from the germline V gene (reference sequence). There are 14 residues in the CDR3. V lost 8 bases, J lost 5 bases, and 21 bases lay in between. This chain's CDR3 is CAGRRASDTETQYF. CDR3 nucleotides: TGTGCCGGACGCCGGGCTAGCGATACGGAGACCCAGTACTTC.

The CDR3 loop is CASSQDSGGMNYGYTF. The CDR3 DNA reads TGCGCCAGCAGCCAAGATTCAGGGGGGATGAACTATGGCTACACCTTC. The V gene is TRBV4-1, the J gene TRBJ1-2; 7 bases agree with TRBD1. The CDR3 consists of 16 residues. J lost 2 bases, V lost 0 bases, and 6 bases had no gene match. Germline CDR1 is MGHRA and CDR2 is YSYEKL.

This chain joins TRBV5-1 and TRBJ2-7; D is unclear. Trimming shortened V by 1 base and J by 6 bases, and 5 bases separated the two germline ends. This CDR3 is built from 11 residues. CDR1 is SGHRS, CDR2 YFSETQ, per germline. CDR3 sequence: CASSLNSEQYF. The CDR3 region has the DNA TGCGCCAGCAGCTTGAACAGCGAGCAGTACTTC.

The chain joins TRBV6-5 to TRBJ2-7, with a weak D call TRBD1 (6 bases). The CDR3 has 15 amino acids. Trimming cost V 6 bases and J 3 bases, with 18 bases left between them. Per the germline V gene, CDR1 is MNHEY and CDR2 is SVGAGI. CDR3 loop: CASSPLRDTYYEQYF. As DNA, the CDR3 is TGTGCCAGCAGCCCGTTACGGGACACCTACTACGAGCAGTACTTC.

The rearrangement joins TRBV5-6 to TRBJ2-3, with D perhaps matching TRBD2 (7 bases). The CDR3 spans 15 residues. V lost 4 bases and J 0 bases, leaving 12 bases between the germline ends. CDR1 is SGHDT and CDR2 is YYEEEE in the germline V gene. CDR3 sequence (DNA): TGTGCCAGCAGCGGGGGAGGGGGTAGCACAGATACGCAGTATTTT. Its protein product is CASSGGGGSTDTQYF.

The chain carries TRBV7-9 and TRBJ2-7; TRBD2 matches 13 bases. V shed 4 bases and J 3 bases; nucleotides not matched to a gene: 6. Germline V gene lookup returns CDR1 SEHNR and CDR2 FQNEAQ (reference sequence). The CDR3 is 16 residues long. The CDR3 bases are TGTGCCAGCAGCTCCGGGACTAGCGGGAAAGACTACGAGCAGTACTTC. As protein: CASSSGTSGKDYEQYF.

Here the CDR3 reads CASSQRQHSYEQYF. CDR3 nucleotides: TGTGCCAGCAGCCAAAGACAGCACTCCTACGAGCAGTACTTC. The genes are TRBV14 and TRBJ2-7, with a possible D match to TRBD1 (5 bases). Germline V CDR1 and CDR2: SGHDN, FVKESK. The CDR3 spans 14 residues. Trimming shortened V by 2 bases and J by 0 bases, and 8 bases separated the two germline ends.

This clone was detected once. CDR3 sequence reads: CASSESRGDLYEQYF. The CDR3 bases are TGCGCCAGCAGCGAAAGTCGGGGGGACCTGTACGAGCAGTACTTC. The chain links TRBV5-1 to TRBJ2-7; 7 bases are shared with TRBD2. The CDR3 totals 15 residues. V was clipped by 4 bases and J by 4 bases; unmatched bases: 11. Germline V CDR1 and CDR2: SGHRS, YFSETQ.

This rearrangement joins TRBV7-9 to TRBJ2-5, with D tentatively TRBD2 (7 bases). The length of the CDR3 is 14 residues. The germline V gene encodes CDR1 SEHNR and CDR2 FQNEAQ (reference sequence). Deletions cut 2 bases from V and 5 bases from J, with 12 bases between. The CDR3 nucleotides are TGTGCCAGCAGCTTAATGGCGGGGGCGGAGACCCAGTACTTC. It translates to CASSLMAGAETQYF.

This chain uses TRBV2 with TRBJ1-2; 8 bases fit TRBD1. From germline, CDR1 is SNHLY and CDR2 FYNNEI. V was clipped by 3 bases and J by 7 bases; unmatched bases: 4. CDR3 length: 13 residues. Here the CDR3 reads CASSELGTGGYTF. As DNA, the CDR3 is TGTGCCAGCAGTGAGCTTGGGACAGGTGGCTACACCTTC.

V usage is TRBV1 and J usage is TRBJ2-5; the D segment call TRBD1 is taken from the table without a DNA check. TRBV1 is a known pseudogene. The CDR3 covers 16 residues. The CDR3 coding sequence is TGCACCAGCAGCCAAGATCGACAGGGGAGGGAGGAGACCCAGTACTTC. This translates into CTSSQDRQGREETQYF.

This chain uses TRBV4-2 with TRBJ1-2; D may be TRBD1 (6 bases). The CDR3 loop spans 18 amino acids. Deletions cut 3 bases from V and 3 bases from J, with 23 bases between. Germline V gives CDR1 LGHNA, CDR2 YNFKEQ. This CDR3 is CASSHLAGRGSADYGYTF. As DNA, the CDR3 is TGTGCCAGCAGCCACCTCGCCGGGAGGGGGAGCGCAGACTATGGCTACACCTTC.

In DNA, the CDR3 is TGTGCCAGCAGTGAGGGACTAGCGGGTACCTATAAACCGTTCTTC. Translating it yields CASSEGLAGTYKPFF. V gene TRBV6-1 combines with J gene TRBJ2-1, with TRBD2 identical over 12 bases. V shed 3 bases, J shed 15 bases, and the junction held 12 bases outside the gene matches. The CDR3 totals 15 residues. Germline assignment: CDR1 MNHNS and CDR2 SASEGT.